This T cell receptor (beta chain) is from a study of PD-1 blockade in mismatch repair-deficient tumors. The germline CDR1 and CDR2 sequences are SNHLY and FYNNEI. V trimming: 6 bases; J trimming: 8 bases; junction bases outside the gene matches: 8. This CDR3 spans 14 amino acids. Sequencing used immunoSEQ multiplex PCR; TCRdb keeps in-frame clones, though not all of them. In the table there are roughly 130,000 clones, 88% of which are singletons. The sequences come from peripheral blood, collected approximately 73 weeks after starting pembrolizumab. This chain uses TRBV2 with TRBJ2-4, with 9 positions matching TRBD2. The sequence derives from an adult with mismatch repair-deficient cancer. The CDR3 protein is CASRVAGEGDIQYF. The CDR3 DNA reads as TGTGCCAGCAGGGTAGCGGGAGAGGGAGACATTCAGTACTTC.